This T cell receptor (beta chain) was captured in a study of blood T cell repertoires in COVID-19. Looking at the study overall: Sources were T cells, B-cell-depleted T cells, or PBMCs; the material itself was cDNA or gDNA.

CDR1 is MNHEY, CDR2 SVGAGI, per germline. This CDR3 region has 14 residues. V lost 0 bases, J lost 6 bases, and 11 bases lay in between. Using immunoSEQ multiplex PCR, the repertoire was profiled, and TCRdb retains in-frame clones only, with some absent. The table includes approximately 85,000 clones, nearly 90% detected once. This clonotype originated in an elderly woman with active or convalescent COVID-19. The chain combines TRBV6-5 with TRBJ1-2; the D gene is possibly TRBD1 (5 bases). Sequenced material: peripheral blood. CDR3 nucleotides: TGTGCCAGCAGTTACTCTAGTGGGGCGCATGGCTACACCTTC. It encodes CASSYSSGAHGYTF.